These 18 T cell receptor beta chains share one sample of origin, sequenced in a study of T cell clonotyping in hematopoietic cell transplantation listed by TCRdb under 2021. Libraries were made using the immunoSEQ multiplex PCR assay. TCRdb took this table from immuneACCESS and kept in-frame rearrangements with V and J called. Such tables lack part of the clones; where checked against another copy, unresolved V genes explain under half of the gap, and the rest is unexplained. A total of 28,000 or so clones appear in this sample, around 95% of them only once. Roughly 1.5% of the sample comes from the top ten. Sequences were obtained from peripheral blood mononuclear cells. Receptor source: a man aged 45-65 years in good health. Some clones in this sample may be carry-over from other donors' samples.

The rearrangement links TRBV11-2 to TRBJ2-7; tentative D call: TRBD1 (5 bases). V was trimmed by 1 base and J by 1 base, leaving 11 bases between them. The CDR3 spans 15 residues. Germline V CDR1 and CDR2: SGHAT, FQNNGV. The CDR3 here is CASSLVQGPSYEQYF. The CDR3 nucleotides read TGTGCCAGCAGCTTAGTCCAGGGTCCGTCCTACGAGCAGTACTTC.

The chain joins TRBV6-5 to TRBJ2-7, with D uncertain. CDR3 length equals 13 residues. CDR1 MNHEY and CDR2 SVGAGI come from the germline V gene. With 4 bases removed from V and 7 bases from J, the gap between germline ends came to 14 bases. This CDR3 reads CASSSRPSGEQYF. In DNA, the CDR3 is TGTGCCAGCAGTTCCCGCCCTTCCGGTGAGCAGTACTTC.

The rearrangement uses TRBV4-1 and TRBJ1-3; D gene uncertain. The CDR3 is 18 amino acids. Trimming took off 0 bases at V and 4 bases at J, with 19 bases between the two ends. The germline gives CDR1 MGHRA, CDR2 YSYEKL. The CDR3: CASSQDSSAAPPGNTIYF. CDR3 nucleotide sequence: TGCGCCAGCAGCCAAGATTCTTCGGCAGCGCCCCCAGGAAACACCATATATTTT.

Here the CDR3 DNA reads TGTGCCTGGAGCGGTCGGGGCAGGGATGGACCCTACAATGAGCAGTTCTTC. It yields the protein CAWSGRGRDGPYNEQFF. V and J are TRBV30 and TRBJ2-1, with D perhaps matching TRBD1 or TRBD2 (5 bases each). The CDR3 runs 17 residues. The V and J ends lost 3 bases and 2 bases respectively, with 20 bases between them. The germline V gene encodes CDR1 GTSNPN and CDR2 SVGIG (reference sequence).

The chain uses TRBV7-8 and TRBJ1-1; a weak D match, TRBD1 (6 bases). Germline values: CDR1 SGHVS, CDR2 FQNEAQ. The CDR3 runs 15 residues. The V end was cut by 5 bases, the J end by 2 bases, with 15 bases between. CDR3: CASSPTGISNTEAFF. DNA for the CDR3: TGTGCCAGCAGCCCGACAGGTATTTCCAACACTGAAGCTTTCTTT.

The genes are TRBV10-3 and TRBJ1-5; D is undetermined. The ends were cut back, 7 bases at V and 4 bases at J, with 8 bases in the middle. Germline V gene sequence: CDR1 ENHRY, CDR2 SYGVKD. This CDR3 has 12 amino acids. This CDR3 reads CAINDGNQPQHF. CDR3 coding DNA: TGTGCCATCAATGACGGAAATCAGCCCCAGCATTTT.

The chain links TRBV6-6 to TRBJ1-1, with 8 positions matching TRBD1. Trimming took 6 bases from V and 5 from J; bases not matched to a gene: 14. The CDR3 length is 16 residues. The germline V gene has CDR1 MNHNY and CDR2 SVGAGI (reference sequence). The CDR3 DNA follows: TGTGCCAGCAGCAGACTCCGAGGACAGGGTAATACTGAAGCTTTCTTT. This encodes CASSRLRGQGNTEAFF.

The J gene is TRBJ2-3, the V gene TRBV6-5, with 12 bases identical to TRBD2. Germline CDR1 is MNHEY and CDR2 is SVGAGI. This CDR3 region has 15 residues. Unmatched junction bases numbered 6, after V lost 6 bases and J lost 5 bases. The CDR3 is CASRRTSGEVDTQYF. CDR3 DNA sequence: TGTGCCAGCAGAAGGACTAGCGGGGAGGTAGATACGCAGTATTTT.

The rearrangement uses TRBV7-2 and TRBJ1-2; 7 bases fit TRBD1. This CDR3 spans 14 amino acids. CDR1 and CDR2 (germline): SGHTA, FQGNSA. The J segment lost 5 bases and the V segment lost 1 base, leaving 4 bases of the junction unmatched. The CDR3 sequence is CASSLDWDSYGYTF. The CDR3 DNA is TGTGCCAGCAGCTTAGATTGGGACAGTTATGGCTACACCTTC.

This clone was recorded once. The chain links TRBV4-1 to TRBJ2-2; TRBD2 matches at 9 bases. Germline loops: CDR1 MGHRA, CDR2 YSYEKL. After removal of 0 bases from V and 2 bases from J, the junction contained 1 base not matched to a gene. The CDR3 contains 16 residues. CDR3 in amino acids: CASSQEAGGNTGELFF. The CDR3 DNA follows: TGCGCCAGCAGCCAAGAAGCGGGGGGCAACACCGGGGAGCTGTTTTTT.

The rearrangement links TRBV4-3 to TRBJ1-4; D might be TRBD1 (5 bases). Trimming pared 2 bases from V and 3 bases from J, leaving 10 bases between. Germline CDR1 is LGHNA and CDR2 is YSLEER. The CDR3 loop spans 15 amino acids. The CDR3 nucleotides read TGCGCCAGCAGCCAACTGGGACCGTCTAATGAAAAACTGTTTTTT. The encoded protein is CASSQLGPSNEKLFF.

The chain couples TRBV27 to TRBJ1-2, with 7 bases aligning to TRBD1. CDR1 is MNHEY and CDR2 is SMNVEV in the germline V gene (reference sequence). V was pared by 3 bases and J by 5 bases, with 3 bases of the junction left unmatched. This CDR3 is 13 amino acids long. The CDR3 here is CASSFNRGYGYTF. Written as DNA, the CDR3 is TGTGCCAGCAGTTTTAACAGGGGTTATGGCTACACCTTC.

The chain combines TRBV4-1 with TRBJ2-1, with D possibly matching TRBD1 (6 bases). The ends were cut back, 1 base at V and 9 bases at J, with 10 bases in the middle. The germline gives CDR1 MGHRA, CDR2 YSYEKL. This CDR3 contains 13 residues. CDR3 protein: CASSQVGRGEQFF. CDR3 DNA: TGCGCCAGCAGCCAAGTCGGCAGGGGTGAGCAGTTCTTC.

V and J are TRBV12-5 and TRBJ1-1, with 11 positions matching TRBD1. The length of the CDR3 is 19 residues. Germline V gene sequence: CDR1 LGHNT, CDR2 FRNRAP. The ends lost 0 bases at V and 2 bases at J; junction bases unmatched: 11. Written as DNA, the CDR3 is TGTGCTAGTGGTTTGGTAGTCACCGGGACAGGGGGGGAAAACACTGAAGCTTTCTTT. Its translation: CASGLVVTGTGGENTEAFF.

The chain joins TRBV29-1 to TRBJ1-5, with TRBD1 as a possible D gene (5 bases). The V end was cut by 7 bases, the J end by 0 bases, with 7 bases between. Germline lookup yields CDR1 SQVTM and CDR2 ANQGSEA. The CDR3 is made up of 12 amino acids. The CDR3 DNA reads TGCAGCGCGGGGGATAGCAATCAGCCCCAGCATTTT. This gives the protein CSAGDSNQPQHF.

The gene calls are TRBV30 and TRBJ1-6, with TRBD1 matching over 7 bases. The germline gives CDR1 GTSNPN, CDR2 SVGIG (reference sequence). This CDR3 has 15 amino acids. The V segment lost 3 bases and the J segment 5 bases; nucleotides outside the gene matches: 7. CDR3 nucleotides: TGTGCCTGGAGGGGTCGGACAGGTGATAATTCACCCCTCCACTTT. Translating it yields CAWRGRTGDNSPLHF.

Only a few counts were recorded for this clone. The V gene is TRBV9, the J gene TRBJ1-1; 8 bases agree with TRBD1. The CDR3 is 15 amino acids. Germline CDR1 SGDLS, CDR2 YYNGEE. J gave up 1 base and V 4 bases, and 6 bases lay outside the gene matches. The CDR3 DNA sequence: TGTGCCAGCAGCCCACAGACAGGGGCGAACACTGAAGCTTTCTTT. Translating it yields CASSPQTGANTEAFF.

This chain uses TRBV6-1 with TRBJ1-1; possibly TRBD1 for D (6 bases). Germline assignment: CDR1 MNHNS and CDR2 SASEGT. V lost 2 bases to trimming and J lost 3 bases, with 19 bases between them. The CDR3 sequence is 17 residues long. The CDR3 loop is CASSEKGGVRFDTEAFF. For the CDR3, the DNA is TGTGCCAGCAGTGAAAAGGGGGGGGTTCGGTTCGACACTGAAGCTTTCTTT.